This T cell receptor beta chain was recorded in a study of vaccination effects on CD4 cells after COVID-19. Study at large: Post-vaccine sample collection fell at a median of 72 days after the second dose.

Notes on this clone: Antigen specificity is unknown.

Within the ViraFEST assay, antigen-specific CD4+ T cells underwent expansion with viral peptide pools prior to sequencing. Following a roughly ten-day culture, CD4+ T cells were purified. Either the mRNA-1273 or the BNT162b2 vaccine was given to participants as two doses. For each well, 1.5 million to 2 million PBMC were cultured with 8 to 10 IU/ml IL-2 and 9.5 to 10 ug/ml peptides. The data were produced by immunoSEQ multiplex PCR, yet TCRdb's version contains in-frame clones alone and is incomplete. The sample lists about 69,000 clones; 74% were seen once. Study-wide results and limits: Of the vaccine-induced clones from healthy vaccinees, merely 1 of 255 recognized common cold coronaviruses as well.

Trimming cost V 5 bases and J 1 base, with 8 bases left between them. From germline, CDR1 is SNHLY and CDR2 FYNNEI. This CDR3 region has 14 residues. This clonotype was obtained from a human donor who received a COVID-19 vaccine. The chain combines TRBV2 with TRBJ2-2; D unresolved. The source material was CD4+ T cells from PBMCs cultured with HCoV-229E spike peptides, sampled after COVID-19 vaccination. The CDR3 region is CASSPIKNTGELFF. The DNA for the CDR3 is TGTGCCAGCAGTCCCATAAAGAACACCGGGGAGCTGTTTTTT. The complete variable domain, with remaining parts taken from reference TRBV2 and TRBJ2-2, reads EPEVTQTPSHQVTQMGQEVILRCVPISNHLYFYWYRQILGQKVEFLVSFYNNEISEKSEIFDDQFSVERPDGSNFTLKIRSTKLEDSAMYFCASSPIKNTGELFFGEGSRLTVL.